The text below deals with one TCR beta chain. Its antigen is unknown. Sequencing was performed with immunoSEQ multiplex PCR; in TCRdb, only in-frame clones are kept and a portion is missing. This table holds under 1 million clones, 90% to 98% found once. This sample is part of a study of shared clonotypes between healthy human individuals. Broader study findings: Sample collection involved blood only; tissue repertoires are likely different.

Naive-designated CD8 cells lacked CD45RO, were positively enriched for CCR7, and omitted terminally differentiated effector memory CD45RA+ cells. The junction had 10 bases not matched to a gene; V was cut back by 3 bases and J by 6 bases. The CDR3 sequence is 16 residues long. Germline CDR1 reads MNHEY; CDR2 reads SMNVEV (reference sequence). The specimen sequenced was naive CD8+ T cells sorted from blood. The TCR was taken from a man aged 25-40 years in good health. The rearrangement joins TRBV27 to TRBJ1-5; 8 positions match TRBD1. The CDR3 sequence is CASSLDAGGSGQPQHF. DNA for the CDR3: TGTGCCAGCAGTTTGGACGCAGGGGGCTCGGGTCAGCCCCAGCATTTT.